The 5 T cell receptor beta chains in this list originate from one sample, sequenced in a study of a mutant IDH1 vaccine in newly diagnosed glioma (dated by TCRdb to 2020 to 2022). Reading the label with the study, this specimen's time point is: baseline, week 1 (first vaccination visit). The treatment or condition tag for this specimen amounts to: pre-vaccination baseline after standard-of-care therapy. Library prep was done by the immunoSEQ multiplex PCR assay. TCRdb provides this immuneACCESS table in a form limited to in-frame rearrangements. Some clones are lacking; in checked studies, under half of them reflect an unresolved V gene, and why the rest are absent is not known. A total of just under 95,000 clones appear in this sample, roughly 75% of them only once. Together, the top ten hold approximately 7.9% of the sample. This specimen consisted of PBMCs, obtained from a glioma patient treated with radiotherapy, temozolomide or both. The receptors come from a man aged 40-55 years with glioma.

The CDR3 sequence is CASSFEGGQKLFF. In DNA, the CDR3 is TGTGCCAGCAGTTTCGAGGGGGGGCAAAAACTGTTTTTT. The chain joins TRBV6-5 to TRBJ1-4, with TRBD1 as a possible D gene (6 bases). Deletions cut 4 bases from V and 9 bases from J, with 12 bases between. Germline loops: CDR1 MNHEY, CDR2 SVGAGI. The CDR3 sequence is 13 residues long.

The chain couples TRBV13 to TRBJ2-1, with D possibly called TRBD1 or TRBD2 (5 bases each). Between the trimmed V and J ends, which lost 7 bases and 12 bases, there was a span of 19 bases. Per germline, CDR1 PRHDT and CDR2 FYEKMQ (reference sequence). CDR3 length equals 13 residues. This chain's CDR3 is CASTTGGGEGQFF. In DNA, the CDR3 is TGTGCCAGCACCACTGGGGGTGGGGAAGGGCAGTTCTTC.

This sequence joins TRBV30 and TRBJ2-2, with TRBD2 matching 15 bases. This CDR3 contains 17 residues. Germline loops: CDR1 GTSNPN, CDR2 SVGIG (reference sequence). V shed 1 base, J shed 6 bases, and the junction held 6 bases outside the gene matches. The chain's CDR3 is CAWSAPGLAGGPGELFF. CDR3 coding DNA: TGTGCCTGGAGTGCGCCGGGACTAGCGGGGGGTCCCGGGGAGCTGTTTTTT.

The chain has TRBV7-2 and TRBJ2-1, with 8 bases lining up with TRBD2. This CDR3 comprises 14 residues. The germline V gene has CDR1 SGHTA and CDR2 FQGNSA. V lost 5 bases to trimming and J lost 7 bases; unmatched junction nucleotides: 7. The CDR3 loop is CASSPGTRANEQFF. CDR3 nucleotides: TGTGCCAGCAGCCCGGGGACTAGAGCGAATGAGCAGTTCTTC. Supplemented by reference TRBV7-2 and TRBJ2-1, the full variable domain reads GAGVSQSPSNKVTEKGKDVELRCDPISGHTALYWYRQSLGQGLEFLIYFQGNSAPDKSGLPSDRFSAERTGGSVSTLTIQRTQQEDSAVYLCASSPGTRANEQFFGPGTRLTVL.

The J gene is TRBJ2-7, the V gene TRBV5-4; perhaps D is TRBD1 or TRBD2 (5 bases each). V was clipped by 4 bases and J by 3 bases, with 14 bases between them. Germline V gene sequence: CDR1 SGHNT, CDR2 YYREEE (reference sequence). The CDR3 loop spans 14 amino acids. Written as DNA, the CDR3 is TGTGCCAGCAGCGGCCGAGGGCAGGGCTACGAGCAGTACTTC. This codes for CASSGRGQGYEQYF.